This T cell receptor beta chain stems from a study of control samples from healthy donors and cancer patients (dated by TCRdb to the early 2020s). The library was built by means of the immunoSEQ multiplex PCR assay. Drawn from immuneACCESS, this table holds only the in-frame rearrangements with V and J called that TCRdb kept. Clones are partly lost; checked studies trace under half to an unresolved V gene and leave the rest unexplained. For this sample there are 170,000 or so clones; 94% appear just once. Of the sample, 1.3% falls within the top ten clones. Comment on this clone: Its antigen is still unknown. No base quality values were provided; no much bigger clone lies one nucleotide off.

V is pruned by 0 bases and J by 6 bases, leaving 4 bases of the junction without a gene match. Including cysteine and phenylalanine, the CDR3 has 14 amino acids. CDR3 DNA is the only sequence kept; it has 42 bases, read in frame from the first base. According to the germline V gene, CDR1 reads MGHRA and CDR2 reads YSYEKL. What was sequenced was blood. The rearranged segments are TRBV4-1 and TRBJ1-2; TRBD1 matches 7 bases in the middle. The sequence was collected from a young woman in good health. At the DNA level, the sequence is TGCGCCAGCAGCCAAGACAGGGGGTCGGATGGCTACACCTTC. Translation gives CASSQDRGSDGYTF.